These 30 T cell receptor beta chains originate from one sample sequenced in a study of tissue T cells after allogeneic stem cell transplantation. Repertoires were generated with immunoSEQ multiplex PCR, while TCRdb's copy carries only in-frame clones and drops some. Of around 4,500 clones in the sample, about 60% were seen once. The time point: mouse harvest day 7 after allogeneic transplant. Each mouse received 10^7 T-cell-depleted marrow cells plus 10^6 splenic CD5+ T cells by tail vein. Sequencing was performed on spleen. Source of these receptors: a female BALB/c mouse given C57BL/6 T cells with graft-versus-host disease after an allogeneic hematopoietic cell transplant.

Remarks on this clone: The gene names given are mouse names. The read ends 1 residue early relative to the CDR3; the germline J gene fills the gap. The V and J genes are TRBV5 and TRBJ1-1; D might be TRBD1 (6 bases). The CDR3 consists of 15 residues. Germline V gives CDR1 LGHNA, CDR2 YNLKQL (reference sequence). V lost 4 bases to trimming and J lost 0 bases, with 12 bases between them. CDR3 DNA, as far as it was read: TGTGCCAGCAGCCTATCCGGGACATCAAACACAGAAGTCTTC. Protein sequence: CASSLSGTSNTEVF. The whole CDR3 protein is CASSLSGTSNTEVFF.

Note on this clone: Genes and germline come from the mouse. The read terminates 1 residue ahead of where the CDR3 ends, so the germline J gene completes it. The chain couples TRBV15 to TRBJ2-5; 8 bases are shared with TRBD2. The V and J ends lost 4 bases and 7 bases, in that order; junction bases with no gene match: 4. The CDR3 runs 13 residues. From germline, CDR1 is SGHND and CDR2 FRSKSL. CDR3 amino acids: CASSSGGRNTQYF. The covered CDR3 bases are TGTGCCAGCAGTTCTGGGGGGAGGAACACCCAGTAC. Full variable domain (rest looked up from reference TRBV15 and TRBJ2-5): DAGVTQTPRHEVAEKGQTIILKCEPVSGHNDLFWYRQTKIQGLELLSYFRSKSLMEDGGAFKDRFKAEMLNSSFSTLKIQPTEPKDSAVYLCASSSGGRNTQYFGPGTRLLVL.

Concerning this clone: Mouse germline and gene names are used. The sequenced fragment ends 1 residue before the CDR3 boundary, so the rest is inferred from the germline J gene. V and J are TRBV16 and TRBJ2-1; TRBD1 agrees at 9 bases. Trimming took 5 bases from V and 2 from J; bases not matched to a gene: 4. Germline values: CDR1 SGHSA, CDR2 FRNQAP. The CDR3 sequence is 15 residues long. The covered CDR3 bases are TGTGCAAGCAGCAACCGGGACAGGGACTATGCTGAGCAGTTC. Amino acids: CASSNRDRDYAEQF. In full, the CDR3 is CASSNRDRDYAEQFF.

For this clone: The gene names given are mouse names. CDR3 sequence reads: CASSPDWGRYEQYF. The covered CDR3 bases are TGTGCCAGCAGCCCGGACTGGGGGCGCTATGAACAGTAC. V is TRBV19 and J is TRBJ2-7, with 10 bases identical to TRBD2. The CDR3 goes on 1 residue after the read ends, and that part is filled in from the germline J gene. J was trimmed by 3 bases and V by 5 bases; bases with no gene match: 5. The germline gives CDR1 FNHDT, CDR2 SITEND (reference sequence). The CDR3 length is 14 residues. Based on the CDR3 plus reference TRBV19 and TRBJ2-7, the full variable domain is GGIITQTPKFLIGQEGQKLTLKCQQNFNHDTMYWYRQDSGKGLRLIYYSITENDLQKGDLSEGYDASREKKSSFSLTVTSAQKNEMAVFLCASSPDWGRYEQYFGPGTRLTVL.

This clone is termed large. Genes and germline come from the mouse. Read data end 1 residue before the CDR3 end; the end is taken from the germline J gene. The chain has TRBV31 and TRBJ2-5; 8 nucleotides align to TRBD2. CDR1 and CDR2 from the germline V gene are GKSSPN and SITVG. Unmatched junction bases numbered 5, after V lost 0 bases and J lost 0 bases. This CDR3 has 16 amino acids. CDR3 residues: CAWSLELGVNQDTQYF. The CDR3 DNA, read in part, is TGTGCCTGGAGTCTAGAACTGGGGGTTAACCAAGACACCCAGTAC.

In regard to this clone: Gene names and germline refer to mouse. The read stops 1 residue short of the end of the CDR3; the missing end is completed from the germline J gene. The chain couples TRBV12-2 to TRBJ2-5; 8 bases fit TRBD1. J was trimmed by 6 bases and V by 0 bases; bases with no gene match: 4. The CDR3 has 14 residues. CDR1 SGHLS and CDR2 HYDKME come from the germline V gene. Incomplete CDR3 DNA: TGTGCCAGCTCTCTCGACAGGGGAAGCGACACCCAGTAC. This gives the protein CASSLDRGSDTQY. The CDR3, in full, reads CASSLDRGSDTQYF.

This clone was observed a few times. Gene names follow the mouse nomenclature. The CDR3 is cut off 1 residue early in the read; its end comes from the germline J gene. The chain recombines TRBV17 with TRBJ2-7, with TRBD2 matching over 10 bases. The germline V gene encodes CDR1 MNHDT and CDR2 YYDKIL. The CDR3 has 14 amino acids. Germline trimming cut 2 bases from V and 6 bases from J; bases unmatched to any gene: 4. CDR3 bases read: TGTGCTAGCAGTAGACTGGGGGGGCGCCCTGAACAGTAC. Its protein product is CASSRLGGRPEQY. The full CDR3 protein is CASSRLGGRPEQYF.

Of note for this clone: All gene names here are mouse names. The CDR3 end falls 1 residue outside the read, so it is completed with the germline J gene. This chain connects TRBV19 to TRBJ2-7; TRBD2 matches at 10 bases. Germline CDR1 and CDR2: FNHDT and SITEND (reference sequence). The CDR3 length is 14 residues. The ends lost 6 bases at V and 4 bases at J; junction bases unmatched: 7. The CDR3 bases that were read are TGTGCCAGCACGGCTGGGGGGGCGGGGTATGAACAGTAC. It codes for CASTAGGAGYEQY. The full-length CDR3 reads as CASTAGGAGYEQYF. Drawing the rest from reference TRBV19 and TRBJ2-7, the complete variable domain is GGIITQTPKFLIGQEGQKLTLKCQQNFNHDTMYWYRQDSGKGLRLIYYSITENDLQKGDLSEGYDASREKKSSFSLTVTSAQKNEMAVFLCASTAGGAGYEQYFGPGTRLTVL.

Details on this clone: The genes and germline here are from mouse. The read ends 1 residue shy of where the CDR3 ends; the end is completed using the germline J gene. The chain uses TRBV1 and TRBJ1-2; a weak D match, TRBD1 (5 bases). Germline V gene lookup returns CDR1 NSQYPW and CDR2 LRSPGD (reference sequence). The CDR3 runs 14 residues. Trimming stripped 0 bases from V and 3 bases from J, with 8 bases between. The sequenced part of the CDR3 DNA is TGCACCTGCAGTGCAGATGCGGGGGACTCCGACTACACC. Translation gives CTCSADAGDSDYT. The whole CDR3 region reads CTCSADAGDSDYTF.

This clone was counted between two and nine times. Mouse gene names apply. The read stops 1 residue short of the end of the CDR3; the missing end is completed from the germline J gene. This chain joins TRBV19 and TRBJ1-1; tentative D call: TRBD1 (5 bases). The V gene's germline CDR1 is FNHDT and CDR2 SITEND (reference sequence). CDR3 length: 14 residues. Trimming pared 1 base from V and 4 bases from J, leaving 11 bases between. CDR3 sequence: CASSIRTRGTEVFF. Incomplete CDR3 DNA: TGTGCCAGCAGTATAAGGACAAGAGGCACAGAAGTCTTC.

Of note for this clone: Genes and germline come from the mouse. The read is 1 residue too short to cover the CDR3 end, so that end is filled in from the germline J gene. J is TRBJ2-7 and V is TRBV20, with 7 bases identical to TRBD1. Germline V gene lookup returns CDR1 GFQATS and CDR2 STVNSAI. The length of the CDR3 is 12 residues. Trimming took 3 bases from V and 2 from J; bases not matched to a gene: 1. This CDR3 reads CGARQGPYEQYF. The sequenced part of the CDR3 DNA is TGTGGTGCTAGACAGGGGCCCTATGAACAGTAC.

Remarks on this clone: The genes are named according to mouse. With the read ending 1 residue before the CDR3 end, the germline J gene is used to fill in that end. This chain links TRBV19 with TRBJ2-7, with D maybe TRBD2 (6 bases). Trimming took off 6 bases at V and 4 bases at J, with 11 bases between the two ends. CDR3 length: 12 amino acids. Germline V gene lookup returns CDR1 FNHDT and CDR2 SITEND (reference sequence). Partial CDR3 DNA: TGTGCCAGCACCGACTGGCCTTATGAACAGTAC. Translation: CASTDWPYEQY. The whole CDR3 sequence is CASTDWPYEQYF.

To note about this clone: Genes here carry mouse names. Read sequence stops 1 residue before the CDR3 end, and the germline J gene provides the missing end. The rearrangement uses TRBV14 and TRBJ2-2; D is ambiguous. The V and J ends lost 4 bases and 1 base respectively, with 8 bases between them. Germline V gene sequence: CDR1 SGHDT, CDR2 FRDEAV. The CDR3 contains 14 residues. CDR3 DNA (partial): TGTGCCAGCAGTCCCACAAGAAACACCGGGCAGCTCTAC. Encoded protein: CASSPTRNTGQLY. The CDR3, in full, reads CASSPTRNTGQLYF.

Details on this clone: All gene names here are mouse names. The CDR3 end lies 1 residue beyond the end of the read and is filled in from the germline J gene. The chain has TRBV16 and TRBJ2-1; 11 bases align to TRBD2. The ends lost 5 bases at V and 3 bases at J; junction bases unmatched: 0. Germline V CDR1 and CDR2: SGHSA, FRNQAP. The length of the CDR3 is 14 residues. Partial CDR3 DNA: TGTGCAAGCAGCGACTGGGGGGGCTATGCTGAGCAGTTC. Translating gives CASSDWGGYAEQF. In full, the CDR3 reads CASSDWGGYAEQFF.

On this clone itself: Mouse gene names apply. The read halts 1 residue ahead of the CDR3 end, with the missing end drawn from the germline J gene. Different DNA sequences within this sample yield the same CDR3. The chain couples TRBV13-1 to TRBJ2-7; 8 positions match TRBD2. The CDR3 is 15 residues long. Germline CDR1 reads NSHNY; CDR2 reads SYGAGN. V lost 0 bases and J lost 6; bases outside the gene matches: 8. The CDR3 bases that were read are TGTGCCAGCAGTGATGGGGGACGGGGGGGGCGTGAACAGTAC. This encodes CASSDGGRGGREQY. The full CDR3 sequence reads CASSDGGRGGREQYF.

This clone has only a few counts. The genes and germline here are from mouse. The CDR3 is cut off 1 residue early in the read; its end comes from the germline J gene. This chain links TRBV4 with TRBJ2-3, with D possibly TRBD1 on 5 matching bases. V lost 4 bases, J lost 3 bases, and 17 bases lay in between. The CDR3 extends over 16 amino acids. The germline CDR1 and CDR2 sequences are LGHDT and YNNKQL (reference sequence). CDR3 sequence: CASSSPGGEGAETLYF. Partial CDR3 DNA: TGTGCCAGCAGCTCCCCGGGAGGGGAGGGGGCAGAAACGCTGTAT.

Remarks on this clone: Any gene name here is a mouse gene name. The read ends 1 residue before the CDR3 terminus; that terminus is restored from the germline J gene. The chain recombines TRBV26 with TRBJ2-1; the D is unclear. The CDR3 has 14 residues. Trimming removed 4 bases at V and 1 base at J, with 8 bases between. CDR1 is KGHPV and CDR2 is FQNQEV in the germline V gene (reference sequence). CDR3 DNA (partial): TGTGCCAGCAGTCGAGCGGGGAACTATGCTGAGCAGTTC. Its protein is CASSRAGNYAEQF. The complete CDR3 sequence is CASSRAGNYAEQFF.

A note on this clone: The gene symbols are mouse symbols. The sequenced fragment ends 1 residue before the CDR3 boundary, so the rest is inferred from the germline J gene. This sequence joins TRBV26 and TRBJ1-1; 11 bases fit TRBD1. Germline-derived CDR1 and CDR2 are KGHPV and FQNQEV (reference sequence). This CDR3 is 15 amino acids long. Germline trimming cut 1 base from V and 4 bases from J; bases unmatched to any gene: 2. Partial CDR3 DNA: TGTGCCAGCAGTCTGTGGGGGACAGGGGGCACAGAAGTCTTC. Its protein is CASSLWGTGGTEVF. The whole CDR3 sequence is CASSLWGTGGTEVFF. Full variable domain (remainder filled in from reference TRBV26 and TRBJ1-1): NSKVIQTPRYLVKGQGQKAKMRCIPEKGHPVVFWYQQNKNNEFKFLINFQNQEVLQQIDMTEKRFSAECPSNSPCSLEIQSSEAGDSALYLCASSLWGTGGTEVFFGKGTRLTVV.

For this clone: The genes are named according to mouse. The missing CDR3 end, 1 residue past where the read stops, is filled in from the germline J gene. The chain recombines TRBV26 with TRBJ1-1, with TRBD1 identical over 7 bases. The V gene's germline CDR1 is KGHPV and CDR2 FQNQEV (reference sequence). Unmatched junction bases numbered 1, after V lost 4 bases and J lost 2 bases. The CDR3 is 13 amino acids. CDR3 residues: CASSQGANTEVFF. The CDR3 DNA, read in part, is TGTGCCAGCAGTCAGGGGGCTAACACAGAAGTCTTC.

About this clone: Gene and germline names: mouse. The CDR3 goes on 1 residue after the read ends, and that part is filled in from the germline J gene. The rearrangement uses TRBV13-1 and TRBJ2-1, with 9 bases fitting TRBD2. J lost 0 bases, V lost 6 bases, and 1 base had no gene match. The CDR3 contains 14 residues. Germline CDR1 NSHNY, CDR2 SYGAGN. The CDR3 loop is CASKTGGNYAEQFF. The CDR3 DNA, read in part, is TGTGCCAGCAAGACTGGGGGTAACTATGCTGAGCAGTTC.

On this clone: Mouse germline and gene names are used. This CDR3 reads CASSFWGRSAETLYF. CDR3 DNA (partial): TGTGCCAGCAGCTTCTGGGGGCGTAGTGCAGAAACGCTGTAT. The chain joins TRBV3 to TRBJ2-3; D may be TRBD2 (7 bases). With the read ending 1 residue before the CDR3 end, the germline J gene is used to fill in that end. The CDR3 spans 15 residues. Deletions cut 3 bases from V and 0 bases from J, with 10 bases between. The germline V gene encodes CDR1 SNHLY and CDR2 FYNGKV (reference sequence).

In the case of this clone: The genes are named according to mouse. The observed sequence ends 1 residue before the CDR3 terminus, with the missing tail filled in from the germline J gene. The J gene is TRBJ1-1, the V gene TRBV16; the match to TRBD1 covers 8 bases. This CDR3 contains 14 residues. Germline trimming cut 4 bases from V and 0 bases from J; bases unmatched to any gene: 1. Per the germline V gene, CDR1 is SGHSA and CDR2 is FRNQAP. CDR3 bases read: TGTGCAAGCAGCTCGACAGGGGCAAACACAGAAGTCTTC. Translating gives CASSSTGANTEVF. The full CDR3 is CASSSTGANTEVFF.

Regarding this clone: Each gene name is a mouse one. The CDR3 sequence is CGARDPLGGNYAEQFF. The CDR3 bases that were read are TGTGGTGCTAGGGATCCACTGGGGGGGAACTATGCTGAGCAGTTC. The chain uses TRBV20 and TRBJ2-1, with TRBD2 identical over 10 bases. With the read ending 1 residue before the CDR3 end, the germline J gene is used to fill in that end. Germline assignment: CDR1 GFQATS and CDR2 STVNSAI. The CDR3 has 16 amino acids. The J segment lost 1 base and the V segment lost 0 bases, leaving 3 bases of the junction unmatched.

As regards this clone: The genes and germline here are from mouse. The CDR3 extends 1 residue past the end of the read, so its final part is completed from the germline J gene. Additional DNA sequences in this sample encode the identical CDR3. The chain links TRBV26 to TRBJ2-2, with D maybe TRBD1 (5 bases). Trimming pared 3 bases from V and 0 bases from J, leaving 8 bases between. This CDR3 has 15 amino acids. The germline CDR1 and CDR2 sequences are KGHPV and FQNQEV (reference sequence). The CDR3 bases that were read are TGTGCCAGCAGTCTCCAGGGAGCAAACACCGGGCAGCTCTAC. The encoded protein is CASSLQGANTGQLY. The complete CDR3 reads CASSLQGANTGQLYF.

This clone showed up just a few times. Gene names and germline match the mouse. The read terminates 1 residue ahead of where the CDR3 ends, so the germline J gene completes it. The rearrangement links TRBV13-3 to TRBJ1-5, with 10 bases fitting TRBD1. Germline V CDR1 and CDR2: NNHDY, SYVADS. J was trimmed by 5 bases and V by 7 bases; bases with no gene match: 3. The CDR3 spans 13 residues. CDR3 amino acids: CASRDRGHQAPLF. The part of the CDR3 DNA that was read is TGTGCCAGCCGGGACAGGGGACACCAGGCTCCGCTT.

Worth noting for this clone: Germline and genes: mouse. The read ends 1 residue shy of where the CDR3 ends; the end is completed using the germline J gene. The chain joins TRBV29 to TRBJ1-6, with TRBD1 matching 7 bases. TRBJ1-6 is an ORF for which the function is uncertain. The CDR3 is 14 amino acids. The germline CDR1 and CDR2 sequences are MSHET and SYDVDS. V dropped 4 bases and J dropped 3; count of bases not matched to a gene: 0. The DNA read from the CDR3 is TGTGCTAGCAGTTCAGGGGGCTATAATTCGCCCCTCTAC. Protein: CASSSGGYNSPLY. The whole CDR3 sequence reads CASSSGGYNSPLYF.

In its sample, this clone was seen once. The gene names given are mouse names. Sequencing ends 1 residue short of the CDR3 end; the germline J gene provides the rest. The V gene is TRBV3, the J gene TRBJ2-4; 12 bases fit TRBD1. The CDR3 totals 16 residues. Germline V CDR1 and CDR2: SNHLY, FYNGKV (reference sequence). J lost 2 bases, V lost 6 bases, and 6 bases had no gene match. The CDR3 reads CASSSGTGGFQNTLYF. The sequenced part of the CDR3 DNA is TGTGCCAGCAGTTCCGGGACAGGGGGCTTTCAAAACACCTTGTAC.

In the case of this clone: The genes are named according to mouse. The read finishes 1 residue shy of the CDR3 end, and the germline J gene is used to complete it. The chain uses TRBV15 and TRBJ2-3; TRBD2 aligns across 8 bases. Germline V gives CDR1 SGHND, CDR2 FRSKSL. Trimming removed 6 bases from V and 1 base from J; junction bases left unmatched: 3. CDR3 length: 14 amino acids. The CDR3 reads CASSDWGGAETLYF. The part of the CDR3 DNA that was read is TGTGCCAGCAGCGACTGGGGAGGTGCAGAAACGCTGTAT.

On this clone itself: The genes are named according to mouse. The read ends 1 residue early relative to the CDR3; the germline J gene fills the gap. The chain couples TRBV16 to TRBJ2-5, with D perhaps TRBD2 (7 bases). Germline loops: CDR1 SGHSA, CDR2 FRNQAP. V lost 2 bases, J lost 3 bases, and 9 bases lay in between. The CDR3 runs to 14 residues. CDR3 sequence reads: CASSLRGAQDTQYF. CDR3 DNA, as far as it was read: TGTGCAAGCAGCTTAAGGGGGGCGCAAGACACCCAGTAC.

In regard to this clone: The genes are named according to mouse. The read stops 1 residue short of the end of the CDR3; the missing end is completed from the germline J gene. The rearrangement uses TRBV13-3 and TRBJ2-2; 8 nucleotides match TRBD2. Trimming removed 5 bases from V and 2 bases from J; junction bases left unmatched: 2. Germline V gene sequence: CDR1 NNHDY, CDR2 SYVADS. The CDR3 is 14 amino acids. The DNA read from the CDR3 is TGTGCCAGCAGCTGGGGGGCTAACACCGGGCAGCTCTAC. Its protein product is CASSWGANTGQLY. The complete CDR3 protein is CASSWGANTGQLYF.